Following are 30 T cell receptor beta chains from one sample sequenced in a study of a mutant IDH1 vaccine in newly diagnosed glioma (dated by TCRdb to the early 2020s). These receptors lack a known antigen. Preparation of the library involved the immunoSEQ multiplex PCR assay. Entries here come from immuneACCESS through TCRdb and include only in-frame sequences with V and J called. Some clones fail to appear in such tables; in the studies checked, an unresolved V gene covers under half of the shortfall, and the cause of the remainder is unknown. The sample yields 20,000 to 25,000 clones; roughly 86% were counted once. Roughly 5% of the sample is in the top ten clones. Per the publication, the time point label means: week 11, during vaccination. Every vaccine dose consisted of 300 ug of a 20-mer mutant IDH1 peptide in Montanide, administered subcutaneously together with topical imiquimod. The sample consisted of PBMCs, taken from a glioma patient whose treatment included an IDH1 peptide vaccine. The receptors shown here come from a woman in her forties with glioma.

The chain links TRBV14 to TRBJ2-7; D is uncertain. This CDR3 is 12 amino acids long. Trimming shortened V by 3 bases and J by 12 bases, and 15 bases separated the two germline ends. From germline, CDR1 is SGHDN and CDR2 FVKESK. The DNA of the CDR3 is TGTGCCAGCAGCCAGGGGTTTGAAGGGCGGTACTTC. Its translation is CASSQGFEGRYF.

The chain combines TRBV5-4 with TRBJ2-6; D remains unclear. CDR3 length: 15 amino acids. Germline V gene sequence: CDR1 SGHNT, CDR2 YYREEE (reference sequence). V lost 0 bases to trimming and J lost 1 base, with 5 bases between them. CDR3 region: CASSLGGSGANVLTF. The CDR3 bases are TGTGCCAGCAGCTTGGGTGGGTCTGGGGCCAACGTCCTGACTTTC.

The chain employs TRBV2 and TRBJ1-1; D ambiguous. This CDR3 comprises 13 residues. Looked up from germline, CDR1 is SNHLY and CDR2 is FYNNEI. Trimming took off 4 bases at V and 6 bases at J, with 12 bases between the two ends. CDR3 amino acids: CASSGEGVPEAFF. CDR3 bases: TGTGCCAGCAGTGGGGAGGGTGTCCCTGAAGCTTTCTTT.

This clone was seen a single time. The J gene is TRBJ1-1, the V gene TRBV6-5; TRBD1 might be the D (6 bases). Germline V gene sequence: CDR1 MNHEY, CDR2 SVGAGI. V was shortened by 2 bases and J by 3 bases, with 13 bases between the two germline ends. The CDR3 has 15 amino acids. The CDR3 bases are TGTGCCAGCAGTTACACAGGGATGGAATACACTGAAGCTTTCTTT. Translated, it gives CASSYTGMEYTEAFF.

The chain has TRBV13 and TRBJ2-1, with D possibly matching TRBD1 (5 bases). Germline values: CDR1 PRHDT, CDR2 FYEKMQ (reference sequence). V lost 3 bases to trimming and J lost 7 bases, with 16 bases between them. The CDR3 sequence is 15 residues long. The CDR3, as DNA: TGTGCCAGCAGCTTCTATAGGGGTGGACGAAATGAGCAGTTCTTC. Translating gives CASSFYRGGRNEQFF.

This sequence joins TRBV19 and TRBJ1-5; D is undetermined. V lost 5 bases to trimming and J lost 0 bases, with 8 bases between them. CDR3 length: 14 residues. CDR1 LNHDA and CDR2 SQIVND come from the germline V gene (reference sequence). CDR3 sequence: CASSAGYSNQPQHF. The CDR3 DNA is TGTGCCAGTAGTGCCGGTTATAGCAATCAGCCCCAGCATTTT.

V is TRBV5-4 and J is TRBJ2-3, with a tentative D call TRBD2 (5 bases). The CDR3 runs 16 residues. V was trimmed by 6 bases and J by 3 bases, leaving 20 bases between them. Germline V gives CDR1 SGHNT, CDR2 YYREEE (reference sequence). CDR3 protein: CASTTRASAGTDTQYF. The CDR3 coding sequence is TGTGCCAGCACCACTAGGGCGTCAGCTGGGACAGATACGCAGTATTTT.

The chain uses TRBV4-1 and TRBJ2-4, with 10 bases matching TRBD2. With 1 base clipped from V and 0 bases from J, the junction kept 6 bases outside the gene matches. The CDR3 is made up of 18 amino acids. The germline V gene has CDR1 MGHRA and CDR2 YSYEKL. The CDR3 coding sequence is TGCGCCAGCAGCCAAGGGCGGACTAGCGGAGTAGCCAAAAACATTCAGTACTTC. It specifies CASSQGRTSGVAKNIQYF.

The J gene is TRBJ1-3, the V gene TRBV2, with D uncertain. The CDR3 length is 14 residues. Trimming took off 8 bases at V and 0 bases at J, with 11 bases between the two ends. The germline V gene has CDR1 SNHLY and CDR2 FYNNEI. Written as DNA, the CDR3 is TGTGCCAGCCTCGGGCGAGACTCTGGAAACACCATATATTTT. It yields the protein CASLGRDSGNTIYF.

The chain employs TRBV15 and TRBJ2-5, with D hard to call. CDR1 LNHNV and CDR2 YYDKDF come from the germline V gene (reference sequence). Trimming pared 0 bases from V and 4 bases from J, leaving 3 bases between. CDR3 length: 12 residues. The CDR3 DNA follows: TGTGCCACCAGCAGAGATCGAGAGACCCAGTACTTC. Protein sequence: CATSRDRETQYF.

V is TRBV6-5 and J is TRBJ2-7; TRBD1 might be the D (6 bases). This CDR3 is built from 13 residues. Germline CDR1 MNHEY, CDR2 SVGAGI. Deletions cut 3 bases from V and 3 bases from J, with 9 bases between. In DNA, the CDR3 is TGTGCCAGCAGTTATGACAGGTTCTACGAGCAGTACTTC. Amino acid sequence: CASSYDRFYEQYF.

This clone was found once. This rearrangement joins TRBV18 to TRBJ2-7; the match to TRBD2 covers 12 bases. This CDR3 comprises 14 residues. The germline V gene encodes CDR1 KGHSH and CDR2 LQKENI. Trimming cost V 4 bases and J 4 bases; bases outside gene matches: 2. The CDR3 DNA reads TGTGCCAGCTCACTTGGACTAGCGGGGTACGAGCAGTACTTC. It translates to CASSLGLAGYEQYF.

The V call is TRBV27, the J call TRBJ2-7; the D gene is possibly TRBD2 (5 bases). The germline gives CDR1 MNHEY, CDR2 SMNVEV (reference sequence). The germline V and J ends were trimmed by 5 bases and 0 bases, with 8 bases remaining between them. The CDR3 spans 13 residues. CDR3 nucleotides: TGTGCCAGCAGTGTACGGGGCTCCTACGAGCAGTACTTC. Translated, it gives CASSVRGSYEQYF.

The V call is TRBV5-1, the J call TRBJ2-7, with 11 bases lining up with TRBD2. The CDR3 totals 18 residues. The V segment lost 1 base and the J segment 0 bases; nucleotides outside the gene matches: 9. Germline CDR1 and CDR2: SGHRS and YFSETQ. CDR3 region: CASSLFPSGGSGSYEQYF. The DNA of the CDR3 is TGCGCCAGCAGCTTGTTCCCTAGCGGGGGGTCGGGCTCCTACGAGCAGTACTTC.

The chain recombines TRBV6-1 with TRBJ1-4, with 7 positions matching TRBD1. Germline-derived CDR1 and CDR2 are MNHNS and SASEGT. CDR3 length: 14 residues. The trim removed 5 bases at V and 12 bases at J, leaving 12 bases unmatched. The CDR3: CASSFGTGELELFF. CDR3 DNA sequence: TGTGCCAGCAGTTTTGGTACAGGGGAGCTAGAACTGTTTTTT.

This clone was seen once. The CDR3: CASSGTGKNTEAFF. The CDR3 DNA is TGTGCCAGTTCCGGGACAGGGAAGAACACTGAAGCTTTCTTT. The chain links TRBV2 to TRBJ1-1, with 9 bases lining up with TRBD1. The CDR3 length is 14 residues. Germline V gene lookup returns CDR1 SNHLY and CDR2 FYNNEI. The V segment lost 9 bases and the J segment 1 base; nucleotides outside the gene matches: 6.

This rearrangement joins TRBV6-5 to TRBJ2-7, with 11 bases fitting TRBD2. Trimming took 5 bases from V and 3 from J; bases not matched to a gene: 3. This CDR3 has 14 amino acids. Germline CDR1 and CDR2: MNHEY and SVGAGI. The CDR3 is CASSAGLAGYEQYF. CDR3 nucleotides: TGTGCCAGCAGTGCTGGACTAGCGGGCTACGAGCAGTACTTC.

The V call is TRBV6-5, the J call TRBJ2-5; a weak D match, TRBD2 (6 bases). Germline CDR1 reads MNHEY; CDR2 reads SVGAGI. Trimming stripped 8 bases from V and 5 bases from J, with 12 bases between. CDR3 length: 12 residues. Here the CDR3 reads CASRAGRETQYF. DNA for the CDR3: TGTGCCAGCCGGGCGGGGAGGGAGACCCAGTACTTC.

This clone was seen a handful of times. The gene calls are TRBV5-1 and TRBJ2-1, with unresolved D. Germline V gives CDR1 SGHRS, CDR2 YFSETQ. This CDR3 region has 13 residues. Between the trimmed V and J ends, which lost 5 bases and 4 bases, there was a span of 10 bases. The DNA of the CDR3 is TGCGCCAGCAGAGCAAGTCGGTACAATGAGCAGTTCTTC. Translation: CASRASRYNEQFF.

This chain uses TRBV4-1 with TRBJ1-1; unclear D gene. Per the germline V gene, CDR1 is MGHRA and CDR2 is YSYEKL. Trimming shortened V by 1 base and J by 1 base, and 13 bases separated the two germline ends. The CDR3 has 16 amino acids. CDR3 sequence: CASSQGWPTSNTEAFF. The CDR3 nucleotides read TGCGCCAGCAGCCAAGGATGGCCGACCTCGAACACTGAAGCTTTCTTT.

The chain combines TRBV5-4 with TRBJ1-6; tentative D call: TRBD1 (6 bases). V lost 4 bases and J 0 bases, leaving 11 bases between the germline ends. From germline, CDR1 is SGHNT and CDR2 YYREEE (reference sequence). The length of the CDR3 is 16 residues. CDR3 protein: CASSRDTSSYNSPLHF. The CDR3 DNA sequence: TGTGCCAGCAGCCGGGACACTAGCTCCTATAATTCACCCCTCCACTTT.

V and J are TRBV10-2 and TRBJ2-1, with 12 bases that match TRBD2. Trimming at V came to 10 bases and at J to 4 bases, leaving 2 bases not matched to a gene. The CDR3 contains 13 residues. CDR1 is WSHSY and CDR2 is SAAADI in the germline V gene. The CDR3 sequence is CATGTSGYNEQFF. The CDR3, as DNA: TGCGCCACCGGGACTAGCGGGTACAATGAGCAGTTCTTC.

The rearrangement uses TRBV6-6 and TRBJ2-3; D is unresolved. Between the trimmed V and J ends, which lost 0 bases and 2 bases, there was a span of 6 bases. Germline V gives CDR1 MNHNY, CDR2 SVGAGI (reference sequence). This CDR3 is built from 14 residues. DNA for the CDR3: TGTGCCAGCAGTTACTCGAGTCCCACAGATACGCAGTATTTT. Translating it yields CASSYSSPTDTQYF.

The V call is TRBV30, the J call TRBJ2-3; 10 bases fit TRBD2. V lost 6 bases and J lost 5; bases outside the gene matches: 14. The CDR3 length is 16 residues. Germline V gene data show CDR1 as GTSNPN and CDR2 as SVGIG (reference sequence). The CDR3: CACALRAGGPLDTQYF. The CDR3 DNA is TGTGCCTGTGCCCTCAGAGCGGGAGGGCCGTTAGATACGCAGTATTTT.

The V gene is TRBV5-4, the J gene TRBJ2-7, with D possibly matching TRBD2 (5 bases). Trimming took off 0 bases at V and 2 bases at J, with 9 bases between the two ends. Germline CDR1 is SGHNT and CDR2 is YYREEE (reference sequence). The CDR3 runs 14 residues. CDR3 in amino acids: CASSLGGSTYEQYF. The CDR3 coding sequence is TGTGCCAGCAGCTTGGGCGGGTCCACCTACGAGCAGTACTTC.

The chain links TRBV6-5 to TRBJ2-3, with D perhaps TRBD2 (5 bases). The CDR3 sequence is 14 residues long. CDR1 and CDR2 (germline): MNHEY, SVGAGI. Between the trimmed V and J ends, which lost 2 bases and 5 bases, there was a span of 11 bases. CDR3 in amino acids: CASSYGYRGDTQYF. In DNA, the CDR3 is TGTGCCAGCAGTTACGGTTACCGGGGAGATACGCAGTATTTT.

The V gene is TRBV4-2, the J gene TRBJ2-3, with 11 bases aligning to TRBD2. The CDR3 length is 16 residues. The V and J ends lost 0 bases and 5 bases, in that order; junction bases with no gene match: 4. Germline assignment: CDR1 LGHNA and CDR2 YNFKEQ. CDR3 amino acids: CASSQDRSGGGDTQYF. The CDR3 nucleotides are TGTGCCAGCAGCCAAGACCGTAGCGGGGGGGGAGATACGCAGTATTTT.

CDR3 sequence reads: CASSFYRLNTGELFF. The DNA for the CDR3 is TGTGCCAGCAGCTTTTACCGGCTGAACACCGGGGAGCTGTTTTTT. This sequence joins TRBV5-6 and TRBJ2-2; unclear D gene. Per germline, CDR1 SGHDT and CDR2 YYEEEE. Trimming took 2 bases from V and 1 from J, leaving 9 bases between them. The CDR3 sequence is 15 residues long. Variable domain in full (rest from reference TRBV5-6 and TRBJ2-2): DAGVTQSPTHLIKTRGQQVTLRCSPKSGHDTVSWYQQALGQGPQFIFQYYEEEERQRGNFPDRFSGHQFPNYSSELNVNALLLGDSALYLCASSFYRLNTGELFFGEGSRLTVL.

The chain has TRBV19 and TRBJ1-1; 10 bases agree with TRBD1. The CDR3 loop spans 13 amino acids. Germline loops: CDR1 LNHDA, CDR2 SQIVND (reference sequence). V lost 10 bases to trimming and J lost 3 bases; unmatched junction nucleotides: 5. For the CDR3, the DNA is TGTGCCACTAGGGACAGGGGATACACTGAAGCTTTCTTT. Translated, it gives CATRDRGYTEAFF.

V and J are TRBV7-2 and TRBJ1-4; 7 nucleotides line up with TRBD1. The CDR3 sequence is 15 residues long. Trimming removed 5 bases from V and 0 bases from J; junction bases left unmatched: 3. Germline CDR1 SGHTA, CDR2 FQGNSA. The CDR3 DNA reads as TGTGCCAGCAGCCCGGACAGGTCAACTAATGAAAAACTGTTTTTT. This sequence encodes CASSPDRSTNEKLFF. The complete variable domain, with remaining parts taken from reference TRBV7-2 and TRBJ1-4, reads GAGVSQSPSNKVTEKGKDVELRCDPISGHTALYWYRQSLGQGLEFLIYFQGNSAPDKSGLPSDRFSAERTGGSVSTLTIQRTQQEDSAVYLCASSPDRSTNEKLFFGSGTQLSVL.